This T cell receptor (beta chain) was obtained from a study of T cell responses to AZD1222 COVID-19 vaccine. The study's findings and limits: Once two AZD1222 doses were given, Spike-specific TCR breadth and depth went up. Donors, mostly white British, included more females; clonal diversity was possibly underestimated.

About this clone: No antigen is known for it.

Data came from immunoSEQ multiplex PCR; TCRdb stores just in-frame clones and leaves some out. This sample yields about 100,000 clones, of which approximately 86% are seen a single time; around 5.9% belongs to the top ten. Germline V lookup: CDR1 LGHNA, CDR2 YNFKEQ. The CDR3 covers 13 residues. V lost 2 bases, J lost 8 bases, and 7 bases lay in between. The V gene is TRBV4-2, the J gene TRBJ1-6; no clear D gene. The sequence was obtained from an adult in good health. The sequencing used peripheral blood, collected on day 0 of AZD1222 vaccination. The CDR3 protein is CASSQNLDSPLHF. The CDR3 region has the DNA TGTGCCAGCAGCCAAAACCTCGATTCACCCCTCCACTTT.